Reported below is one TCR beta chain. Its target is not known. This sample is part of a study of cytomegalovirus exposure and HLA in healthy donors. Study results and limitations: The classifier reportedly diagnosed cytomegalovirus status with high sensitivity and specificity. Researchers reported that a few CMV-associated chains were confirmed in vitro as CMV antigen-specific. The study put some 150 TCR beta chains on its list as cytomegalovirus-associated.

The CDR3 has 17 amino acids. Germline V gives CDR1 SGHTA, CDR2 FQGNSA. V lost 6 bases to trimming and J lost 0 bases; unmatched junction nucleotides: 11. Here immunoSEQ multiplex PCR was the method, and the copy in TCRdb shows in-frame clones only, minus some. The sample lists 120,000 to 150,000 clones, about 90% occurring once. The chain couples TRBV7-2 to TRBJ1-5; 7 positions match TRBD1. Sequencing was done on a sample of PBMCs. The TCR was taken from a man aged 18 to 29 in good health and CMV-seronegative. The CDR3 loop is CASSRTGSGYSNQPQHF. CDR3 bases: TGTGCCAGCAGTCGGACAGGTTCAGGTTATAGCAATCAGCCCCAGCATTTT.